This T cell receptor (beta chain) comes out of a study of shared clonotypes between healthy human individuals (dated by TCRdb to between 2020 and 2021). About the study as a whole: A few men and two women, aged 18 to 49 years, made up the cohort. Per donor, leukapheresis produced somewhere between about 0.85 and 8.9 billion PBMCs. For each donor, three plates each were used for CD4 naive and CD4 memory, two plates were used for CD8 naive, and one plate was used for CD8 memory. To increase sequencing depth and limit assay-specific biases, TCR repertoire library preparation and sequencing were carried out by different laboratories using diverse techniques. To estimate repertoire size and how much clonotype sharing occurs between individuals, the study deeply sequenced the blood TCR repertoires of five or six healthy adults. Results the study describes overall, beyond this receptor: Because the study included a small number of donors, the genetic and exposure-history diversity represented was limited. Even with the large sequencing depth, rarefaction of the sorted-subset datasets indicated that sequencing was incomplete. Sampling was restricted to blood, and TCR repertoires in tissue are likely to differ from TCR repertoires in blood. Pairwise subsampling indicated that sequencing depth was expected to affect the degree of clonotype sharing among donors. Estimated clonotype richness was generally larger for naive than for memory subsets. Approximately 5% of naive CD4, around 3.5% of naive CD8, approximately 2% of memory CD4, and around 0.4% of memory CD8 clonotypes were shared across several donors. Compared with non-shared clonotypes, clonotypes shared by all four sorted-subset donors had higher generation probabilities.

For this clone: Its binding antigen is unknown. One base away there is no much larger clone; base qualities are not given.

For the CD8 naive samples, CD45RO-negative cells were positively selected for CCR7, yielding a CD45RA+CCR7+ population from which TemRA cells were excluded. The donors were healthy, HIV-negative adults who had no recently reported acute infections or vaccinations. All donors were Caucasian adults living in Nashville, Tennessee, USA. After blood collection by leukapheresis, PBMCs were isolated using Ficoll-Histopaque density gradient centrifugation and then cryopreserved in the vapor phase of liquid nitrogen. Analytical flow cytometry was used to check the purity and quantity of each magnetically sorted T cell population. Genomic DNA was isolated from each sorted fraction and quantified by UV absorbance on a Nanodrop 2000c. Per the germline V gene (reference sequence), SGHKS is the CDR1 and YYEKEE is the CDR2. The trim is 4 bases for V and 6 bases for J, with a gap of 7 bases between the germline ends. Taken from cysteine to phenylalanine, the CDR3 has 12 residues. Just CDR3 DNA is preserved here, 36 bases in frame from base 1.

TCR CDR3 regions were amplified from genomic DNA by multiplex PCR using the deep immunoSEQ assay. Extracted genomic DNA from each cell subset was spread evenly across all wells of several immunoSEQ 96-well plates, with each plate serving as a replicate. For sorted subsets, about 200 ng genomic DNA, equal to 30,000 or so T cell genomes, was loaded into each replicate PCR. Purified libraries were measured with a Qubit 3.0 fluorometer, size-checked on a Bioanalyzer 2100, and measured again with the KAPA Library Quantification kit. Every immunoSEQ 96-well plate was sequenced on a separate single-read 150-cycle Illumina NextSeq 550 flow cell. Per the authors' processing: Because the immunoSEQ output included only junctional sequences and no quality scores, the filtering could not be the same as the filtering used for full-length reads. To assign V/J genes and CDR3, sequences were annotated using PyIR, a Python wrapper for IgBLAST v1.9, with IMGT germline references. Reads with weak V/J assignments (E-value above 1e-6), missing CDR3, stop codons, out-of-frame junctions, or ambiguous translated residues were removed. A V3J clonotype was defined by an identical inferred V gene, J gene, and CDR3 amino acid sequence. Percentage overlap between repertoires was calculated by dividing the number of shared unique clonotypes by the size of the smaller repertoire. Repertoire richness was assessed with RTK rarefaction, the Chao1 estimator, and Recon v2.1 estimates of unobserved clonotypes. OLGA was used to compute generation probabilities for all TCRbeta clonotypes that the gDNA method yielded from a few donors. TCRdb took this table from immuneACCESS and kept in-frame rearrangements with V and J called. Such tables lack part of the clones; where checked against another copy, unresolved V genes explain under half of the gap, and the rest is unexplained. D and trimming come from the DNA, and the V and J calls and clone size come from that table. The sample includes around 1.9 million clones, with over 85% observed a single time. Together, the top ten hold over 1.5% of the sample.

The source material was naive CD8+ T cells from PBMCs. The sample's cell subset or site label, decoded: CD45RA+CCR7+. The clonotype was recovered from a man aged 18 to 30 in good health. Some clones in this sample may be carry-over from other donors' samples. The chain was built from TRBV5-5 and TRBJ2-2; no D gene can be assigned with confidence. In nucleotides, the sequence is TGTGCCAGCAGCCACAAACCCGGGGAGCTGTTTTTT. The translation is CASSHKPGELFF. The full variable domain, with segments outside the CDR3 supplied by the reference TRBV5-5 and TRBJ2-2 proteins, appears as DAGVTQSPTHLIKTRGQQVTLRCSPISGHKSVSWYQQVLGQGPQFIFQYYEKEERGRGNFPDRFSARQFPNYSSELNVNALLLGDSALYLCASSHKPGELFFGEGSRLTVL.